The 20 T cell receptor beta chains in this list originate from one sample, sequenced in a study of blood T cell repertoires in COVID-19. Here immunoSEQ multiplex PCR was the method, and the copy in TCRdb shows in-frame clones only, minus some. The sample contains about 230,000 clones, 80% to 90% of which appear only once. Sequencing used peripheral blood. The receptor set was obtained from a man between 35 and 55 years old with acute or convalescent COVID-19.

The rearrangement uses TRBV3-1 (or the pseudogene TRBV3-2) and TRBJ1-1; unclear D gene. There are 16 residues in the CDR3. Trimming left V 1 base short and J 4 bases short, with 16 bases between. Germline V gives CDR1 LGHDT, CDR2 YNNKEL (reference sequence). In nucleotides, the CDR3 is TGTGCCAGCAGCCAAGTAACGGGAACCGCGGGCACTGAAGCTTTCTTT. Amino acid sequence: CASSQVTGTAGTEAFF.

This clone showed up just a few times. The chain couples TRBV5-5 to TRBJ1-2; possible D gene TRBD1, 5 bases. In germline, CDR1 is SGHKS, CDR2 YYEKEE (reference sequence). Trimming took off 2 bases at V and 7 bases at J, with 18 bases between the two ends. CDR3 length: 15 amino acids. The CDR3 DNA is TGTGCCAGCAGCTTTGCCCCTAGGACGGGGGGTGGCTACACCTTC. This codes for CASSFAPRTGGGYTF.

The gene calls are TRBV25-1 and TRBJ2-1; TRBD2 matches 11 bases. There are 16 residues in the CDR3. Trimming at V came to 1 base and at J to 4 bases, leaving 3 bases not matched to a gene. From germline, CDR1 is MGHDK and CDR2 SYGVNS. The CDR3 sequence is CASSELAGGTYNEQFF. DNA for the CDR3: TGTGCCAGCAGTGAATTAGCGGGGGGGACTTACAATGAGCAGTTCTTC.

This chain joins TRBV6-2 or TRBV6-3 and TRBJ1-1, with 8 bases fitting TRBD1. Germline V gene sequence: CDR1 MNHEY, CDR2 SVGEGT. The CDR3 extends over 15 amino acids. With V trimmed by 2 bases and J by 6 bases, 8 bases remained unmatched. In DNA form, the CDR3 reads TGTGCCAGCAGTTACGGGGGCAGGGGGCGTTCTGAAGCTTTCTTT. This sequence encodes CASSYGGRGRSEAFF.

The rearrangement uses TRBV11-2 and TRBJ2-7; D is unresolved. CDR1 and CDR2 (germline): SGHAT, FQNNGV. The V end was cut by 3 bases, the J end by 4 bases, with 13 bases between. This CDR3 is built from 14 residues. The CDR3 spells CASSFYGHSYEQYF. CDR3 sequence (DNA): TGTGCCAGCAGCTTCTATGGTCACTCTTACGAGCAGTACTTC.

This clone was observed a few times. The chain combines TRBV30 with TRBJ1-6, with D possibly matching TRBD1 (6 bases). From germline, CDR1 is GTSNPN and CDR2 SVGIG (reference sequence). This CDR3 spans 13 amino acids. The V end was cut by 8 bases, the J end by 6 bases, with 14 bases between. The CDR3 DNA sequence: TGTGCCGGCAAGACAGGAGGTAATTCACCCCTCCACTTT. This translates into CAGKTGGNSPLHF.

This rearrangement joins TRBV7-2 to TRBJ2-7; D not certain. With 3 bases removed from V and 2 bases from J, the gap between germline ends came to 8 bases. Per the germline V gene, CDR1 is SGHTA and CDR2 is FQGNSA. The length of the CDR3 is 13 residues. CDR3 coding DNA: TGTGCCAGCAGCTTTTTCCAGGCCTACGAGCAGTACTTC. The encoded protein is CASSFFQAYEQYF.

This clone appeared a single time. This chain joins TRBV7-2 and TRBJ1-2, with a tentative D call TRBD1 (6 bases). Germline-derived CDR1 and CDR2 are SGHTA and FQGNSA. The CDR3 totals 14 residues. V was pared by 2 bases and J by 3 bases, with 10 bases between. CDR3 sequence (DNA): TGTGCCAGCAGCTTATCTAGGACAGACTATGGCTACACCTTC. Protein sequence: CASSLSRTDYGYTF.

The rearrangement uses TRBV3-1 (or the pseudogene TRBV3-2) and TRBJ1-1, with TRBD1 as a possible D gene (5 bases). This CDR3 is 15 amino acids long. Germline V CDR1 and CDR2: LGHDT, YNNKEL (reference sequence). The ends were cut back, 4 bases at V and 1 base at J, with 13 bases in the middle. As DNA, the CDR3 is TGTGCCAGCAGCCGAGACGACAGCCAGAACACTGAAGCTTTCTTT. Protein product: CASSRDDSQNTEAFF.

The V call is TRBV3-1 (or the pseudogene TRBV3-2), the J call TRBJ2-5; TRBD2 agrees at 7 bases. The CDR3 length is 13 residues. V was clipped by 2 bases and J by 10 bases; unmatched bases: 7. Germline CDR1 is LGHDT and CDR2 is YNNKEL (reference sequence). The DNA of the CDR3 is TGTGCCAGCAGCCAATCGACTAGCCGGGGCCAGTACTTC. Encoded protein: CASSQSTSRGQYF.

This chain uses TRBV5-8 with TRBJ1-2, with 8 bases matching TRBD1. The CDR3 extends over 15 amino acids. Losses at the gene ends were 4 bases for V and 4 bases for J; bases not matched to a gene: 9. Germline CDR1 reads SGHTS; CDR2 reads YDEGEE. CDR3 residues: CASSLLGTGFYGYTF. The CDR3 coding sequence is TGTGCCAGCAGCCTTCTCGGGACAGGCTTCTATGGCTACACCTTC.

The rearrangement joins TRBV11-2 to TRBJ1-2; 12 bases fit TRBD1. Germline V gives CDR1 SGHAT, CDR2 FQNNGV. The CDR3 is 17 amino acids. V lost 2 bases, J lost 3 bases, and 7 bases stayed unmatched. In DNA form, the CDR3 reads TGTGCCAGCAGCTTAACCGGGACAGGGGGCGCGTACTATGGCTACACCTTC. This codes for CASSLTGTGGAYYGYTF.

The CDR3 spells CASSDWEANSPLHF. DNA for the CDR3: TGTGCCAGCAGCGACTGGGAGGCGAATTCACCCCTCCACTTT. The chain links TRBV7-3 to TRBJ1-6; D remains ambiguous. Trimming removed 5 bases at V and 7 bases at J, with 12 bases between. There are 14 residues in the CDR3. CDR1 SGHTA and CDR2 FQGTGA come from the germline V gene.

The chain recombines TRBV15 with TRBJ1-5, with D uncertain. Trimming shortened V by 3 bases and J by 0 bases, and 15 bases separated the two germline ends. The CDR3 is made up of 17 amino acids. The germline CDR1 and CDR2 sequences are LNHNV and YYDKDF (reference sequence). The CDR3 loop is CATSRTPVVGSNQPQHF. The CDR3 coding sequence is TGTGCCACCAGCAGGACTCCCGTGGTCGGTAGCAATCAGCCCCAGCATTTT. The full variable domain, completed using reference TRBV15 and TRBJ1-5, is DAMVIQNPRYQVTQFGKPVTLSCSQTLNHNVMYWYQQKSSQAPKLLFHYYDKDFNNEADTPDNFQSRRPNTSFCFLDIRSPGLGDTAMYLCATSRTPVVGSNQPQHFGDGTRLSIL.

The chain joins TRBV9 to TRBJ2-2, with 9 bases identical to TRBD2. This CDR3 spans 18 amino acids. Germline CDR1 SGDLS, CDR2 YYNGEE. After removal of 4 bases from V and 1 base from J, the junction contained 11 bases not matched to a gene. CDR3 DNA: TGTGCCAGCAGCTCCCGCGGGGGGGGGCCCTTGAACACCGGGGAGCTGTTTTTT. Its protein is CASSSRGGGPLNTGELFF.

The chain recombines TRBV7-9 with TRBJ1-3, with 8 bases that match TRBD1. V gave up 5 bases and J gave up 4 bases; unmatched junction bases: 7. CDR1 SEHNR and CDR2 FQNEAQ come from the germline V gene (reference sequence). The CDR3 consists of 15 residues. CDR3 sequence (DNA): TGTGCCAGCAGCCCCCGGACAGGGAGCGGAAACACCATATATTTT. Its protein is CASSPRTGSGNTIYF.

CDR3: CASTRQALSYEQYF. Written as DNA, the CDR3 is TGCGCCAGCACCCGACAGGCCCTCTCCTACGAGCAGTACTTC. The chain carries TRBV10-2 and TRBJ2-7; TRBD1 is a possible D gene (6 bases). V dropped 7 bases and J dropped 0 bases, with 13 bases sitting between them. Germline V gives CDR1 WSHSY, CDR2 SAAADI. The CDR3 spans 14 residues.

The chain couples TRBV12-3 or TRBV12-4 to TRBJ1-2; D not certain. V lost 6 bases and J 4 bases, leaving 12 bases between the germline ends. This CDR3 is 13 amino acids long. The CDR3 coding sequence is TGTGCCAGCAGCCCTCGGGTGGTCTATGGCTACACCTTC. This sequence encodes CASSPRVVYGYTF.

The DNA for the CDR3 is TGTGCCAGCAGCAGAGCGGACACTGAAGCTTTCTTT. As protein: CASSRADTEAFF. The V and J genes are TRBV6-5 and TRBJ1-1; D unclear. Germline V gene sequence: CDR1 MNHEY, CDR2 SVGAGI. The CDR3 has 12 amino acids. V shed 6 bases and J shed 3 bases, with 8 bases lying between them.

This rearrangement joins TRBV19 to TRBJ1-2; D perhaps matches TRBD1 (6 bases). There are 15 residues in the CDR3. V was trimmed by 7 bases and J by 4 bases, leaving 19 bases between them. The germline V gene has CDR1 LNHDA and CDR2 SQIVND (reference sequence). This CDR3 is CASTIGSGESYGYTF. The CDR3, as DNA: TGTGCCAGTACCATAGGATCAGGGGAAAGCTATGGCTACACCTTC.